These 23 T cell receptor beta chains originate from one sample sequenced in a study of a mutant IDH1 vaccine in newly diagnosed glioma. Their antigens remain unidentified. Time point: week 35, safety follow-up. Every vaccination contained 300 ug of the mutant IDH1 20-mer peptide and was paired with topical imiquimod. Some clones are missing from TCRdb's copy, which holds only in-frame ones; the method was immunoSEQ multiplex PCR. The sample holds about 60,000 clones, 75% to 85% seen once. The specimen comprised PBMCs, sampled from a glioma patient whose treatment included an IDH1 peptide vaccine. These receptors were obtained from a man aged 35-49 years with glioma.

The chain is built from TRBV10-1 and TRBJ2-7, with D tentatively TRBD1 or TRBD2 (5 bases each). CDR1 and CDR2 (germline): WNHNN, SYGVQD (reference sequence). This CDR3 spans 16 amino acids. With 7 bases removed from V and 0 bases from J, the gap between germline ends came to 19 bases. CDR3 DNA: TGCGCCAGCATCGGGGCTGAGGGACGGGACTCCTACGAGCAGTACTTC. It yields the protein CASIGAEGRDSYEQYF.

The chain couples TRBV6-4 to TRBJ1-2, with a weak D call TRBD1 (6 bases). Germline V gives CDR1 MRHNA, CDR2 SNTAGT. V lost 6 bases, J lost 8 bases, and 22 bases lay in between. This CDR3 is 15 amino acids long. CDR3 DNA: TGTGCCAGCAGCAAACACGGACAGTTCCTCAGCGGCTACACCTTC. As protein: CASSKHGQFLSGYTF.

In its sample, this clone was seen once. The chain employs TRBV14 and TRBJ1-3; no firm D call. Germline assignment: CDR1 SGHDN and CDR2 FVKESK. CDR3 size: 16 residues. Trimming removed 0 bases from V and 8 bases from J, with 17 bases in between. CDR3 sequence reads: CASSQDLGPPRDTIYF. The CDR3 DNA is TGTGCCAGCAGCCAAGACCTCGGGCCGCCACGGGACACCATATATTTT.

This sequence joins TRBV12-5 and TRBJ1-2; D gene uncertain. The CDR3 extends over 13 amino acids. V was pared by 3 bases and J by 7 bases, with 12 bases between. Germline loops: CDR1 LGHNT, CDR2 FRNRAP. CDR3 sequence: CASGLRQVGGYTF. Here the CDR3 DNA reads TGTGCTAGTGGTTTACGGCAGGTGGGTGGCTACACCTTC.

V gene TRBV4-2 combines with J gene TRBJ1-6; D gene ambiguous. The CDR3 consists of 15 residues. Trimming took off 0 bases at V and 8 bases at J, with 11 bases between the two ends. Germline V gene lookup returns CDR1 LGHNA and CDR2 YNFKEQ. CDR3 loop: CASSQEVGLYSPLHF. For the CDR3, the DNA is TGTGCCAGCAGCCAAGAAGTCGGACTTTATTCACCCCTCCACTTT.

This clone was observed once. The chain employs TRBV29-1 and TRBJ2-5, with D hard to call. The J call is in doubt because the DNA end fits TRBJ2-7 better. Per germline, CDR1 SQVTM and CDR2 ANQGSEA. The CDR3 totals 12 residues. CDR3 sequence: CSAETNPYEQYF. Written as DNA, the CDR3 is TGCAGCGCCGAGACGAATCCCTACGAGCAGTACTTC.

The chain is built from TRBV5-1 and TRBJ1-2, with a possible D match to TRBD1 (6 bases). V was trimmed by 0 bases and J by 8 bases, leaving 17 bases between them. This CDR3 comprises 15 residues. CDR1 and CDR2 from the germline V gene are SGHRS and YFSETQ. The CDR3 sequence: CASSLGQVALIGYTF. The CDR3 DNA sequence: TGCGCCAGCAGCTTGGGACAGGTTGCCCTTATCGGCTACACCTTC.

The chain employs TRBV6-4 and TRBJ2-6; 7 bases match TRBD1. Germline V lookup: CDR1 MRHNA, CDR2 SNTAGT. The CDR3 sequence is 14 residues long. V shed 6 bases and J 2 bases; nucleotides not matched to a gene: 1. The CDR3 bases are TGTGCCAGCAGCGACAGGGCTGGGGCCAACGTCCTGACTTTC. Translated, it gives CASSDRAGANVLTF.

The genes are TRBV7-8 and TRBJ2-1; a possible D gene is TRBD1 (6 bases). CDR1 is SGHVS, CDR2 FQNEAQ, per germline. The V end lost 3 bases, the J end lost 10 bases, and 13 bases lay between the germline ends. This CDR3 has 13 amino acids. The CDR3: CASSFYRVVEQFF. The CDR3 DNA follows: TGTGCCAGCAGCTTCTACAGGGTGGTGGAGCAGTTCTTC.

The CDR3 nucleotides are TGCGCCAGCAGCTTAACCCCCGGGACAGGGTCATACGAGCAGTACTTC. It translates to CASSLTPGTGSYEQYF. V is TRBV5-1 and J is TRBJ2-7; 9 bases map to TRBD1. J gave up 4 bases and V 2 bases, and 10 bases lay outside the gene matches. Germline CDR1 is SGHRS and CDR2 is YFSETQ. The CDR3 length is 16 residues.

V is TRBV18 and J is TRBJ1-2; D uncertain. The V end lost 0 bases, the J end lost 1 base, and 9 bases lay between the germline ends. CDR1 and CDR2 (germline): KGHSH, LQKENI. The CDR3 has 15 residues. The CDR3 loop is CASSPPRTGNYGYTF. Written as DNA, the CDR3 is TGTGCCAGCTCACCACCAAGGACGGGTAACTATGGCTACACCTTC.

The rearrangement joins TRBV7-9 to TRBJ1-2, with 7 bases fitting TRBD1. CDR3 length equals 15 residues. The V gene end was trimmed by 0 bases and the J gene end by 0 bases; junction bases not matched to a gene: 1. Germline V CDR1 and CDR2: SEHNR, FQNEAQ (reference sequence). CDR3 protein: CASSLAGTANYGYTF. The CDR3 DNA sequence: TGTGCCAGCAGCTTAGCTGGGACAGCTAACTATGGCTACACCTTC.

V usage is TRBV25-1 and J usage is TRBJ1-6; D is uncertain. The CDR3 has 15 amino acids. Looked up from germline, CDR1 is MGHDK and CDR2 is SYGVNS. V shed 1 base and J shed 1 base, with 5 bases lying between them. The CDR3 is CASSEFGSYNSPLHF. DNA of the CDR3: TGTGCCAGCAGTGAATTCGGTTCCTATAATTCACCCCTCCACTTT.

The sample holds many counts of this clone. The chain employs TRBV28 and TRBJ2-7; D tentatively reads TRBD1 or TRBD2 (5 bases each). The V gene's germline CDR1 is MDHEN and CDR2 SYDVKM. Trimming stripped 6 bases from V and 6 bases from J, with 12 bases between. The CDR3 loop spans 12 amino acids. In DNA form, the CDR3 reads TGTGCCAGCAGCGGGGCCGTGGGCGAGCAGTACTTC. Translated: CASSGAVGEQYF.

V is TRBV25-1 and J is TRBJ1-3; D unclear. V was pared by 7 bases and J by 2 bases, with 12 bases between. This CDR3 comprises 14 residues. Germline V gene data show CDR1 as MGHDK and CDR2 as SYGVNS. CDR3 coding DNA: TGTGCCAGCACCCCCGGGGAACCTGGAAACACCATATATTTT. Its protein is CASTPGEPGNTIYF.

CDR3 sequence reads: CASSARLAGGGGRTDTQYF. Here the CDR3 DNA reads TGTGCCAGCAGCGCCCGACTAGCGGGGGGAGGGGGTCGAACAGATACGCAGTATTTT. This chain links TRBV7-2 with TRBJ2-3; 13 nucleotides align to TRBD2. V gave up 5 bases and J gave up 3 bases; unmatched junction bases: 14. The CDR3 loop spans 19 amino acids. Per the germline V gene, CDR1 is SGHTA and CDR2 is FQGNSA.

By sample fraction, this clone is medium-sized. The chain recombines TRBV19 with TRBJ2-1, with D maybe TRBD2 (7 bases). The CDR3 is 15 amino acids. The V end was cut by 1 base, the J end by 7 bases, with 14 bases between. Germline CDR1 reads LNHDA; CDR2 reads SQIVND (reference sequence). The CDR3 sequence: CASSIGGGAGNEQFF. The CDR3 DNA follows: TGTGCCAGTAGTATAGGAGGGGGGGCCGGGAATGAGCAGTTCTTC.

The V call is TRBV30, the J call TRBJ2-3; 16 bases are a match to TRBD2. The germline CDR1 and CDR2 sequences are GTSNPN and SVGIG (reference sequence). The V gene end was trimmed by 3 bases and the J gene end by 11 bases; junction bases not matched to a gene: 8. The length of the CDR3 is 15 residues. The CDR3 spells CAWRRSGTSGGGQYF. As DNA, the CDR3 is TGTGCCTGGAGGAGATCCGGGACTAGCGGGGGGGGGCAGTATTTT.

Only a few counts were recorded for this clone. This chain connects TRBV11-1 to TRBJ1-1, with D maybe TRBD1 (5 bases). Deletions cut 6 bases from V and 8 bases from J, with 10 bases between. Germline values: CDR1 SGHAT, CDR2 FQDESV (reference sequence). This CDR3 is built from 11 residues. CDR3 DNA sequence: TGTGCCAGCAGATCAGGGCTAGAAGCTTTCTTT. Amino acids: CASRSGLEAFF.

This chain uses TRBV5-4 with TRBJ1-2; D unresolved. Trimming stripped 4 bases from V and 7 bases from J, with 11 bases between. Looked up from germline, CDR1 is SGHNT and CDR2 is YYREEE (reference sequence). This CDR3 is built from 12 residues. The CDR3 sequence: CASSPKTGGYTF. CDR3 sequence (DNA): TGTGCCAGCAGCCCGAAGACGGGTGGCTACACCTTC.

The chain combines TRBV5-6 with TRBJ1-2; 10 bases are a match to TRBD1. V lost 6 bases and J lost 5; bases outside the gene matches: 4. Germline values: CDR1 SGHDT, CDR2 YYEEEE. This CDR3 has 13 residues. The CDR3 DNA follows: TGTGCCAGCACCGGGGACAGGGGTTATGGCTACACCTTC. Its protein is CASTGDRGYGYTF.

This clone came up a few times. V is TRBV5-1 and J is TRBJ2-3; the D gene is possibly TRBD2 (5 bases). Germline CDR1 is SGHRS and CDR2 is YFSETQ. The V end lost 4 bases, the J end lost 0 bases, and 15 bases lay between the germline ends. The CDR3 is 16 residues long. CDR3 nucleotide sequence: TGCGCCAGCAGCCCCGTACCCGGGGTTAGCACAGATACGCAGTATTTT. Translation gives CASSPVPGVSTDTQYF.

This clone turned up a few times. V and J are TRBV2 and TRBJ1-2, with D uncertain. The ends were cut back, 6 bases at V and 0 bases at J, with 8 bases in the middle. The CDR3 is 13 amino acids. Per the germline V gene, CDR1 is SNHLY and CDR2 is FYNNEI. The CDR3 region is CASRVRSNYGYTF. CDR3 in DNA: TGTGCCAGCAGAGTACGATCTAACTATGGCTACACCTTC.